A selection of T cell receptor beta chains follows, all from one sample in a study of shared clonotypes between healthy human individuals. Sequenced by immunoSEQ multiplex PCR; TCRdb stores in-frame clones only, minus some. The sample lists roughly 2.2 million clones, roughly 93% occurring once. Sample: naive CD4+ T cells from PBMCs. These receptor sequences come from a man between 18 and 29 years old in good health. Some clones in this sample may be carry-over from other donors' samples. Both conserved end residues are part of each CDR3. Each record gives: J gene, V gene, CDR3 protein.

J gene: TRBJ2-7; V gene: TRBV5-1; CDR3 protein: CASTMGGQGSYEQYF
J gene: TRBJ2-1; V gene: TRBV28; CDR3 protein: CASRKDRASSYNEQFF
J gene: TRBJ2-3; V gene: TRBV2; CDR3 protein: CASAGTSGGDTQYF
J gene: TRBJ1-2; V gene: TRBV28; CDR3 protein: CASSFIGNRGPGYGYTF
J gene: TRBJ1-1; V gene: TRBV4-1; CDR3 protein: CASSEQGALLTEAFF
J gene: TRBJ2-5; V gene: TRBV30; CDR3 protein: CAFVSGRLQETQYF
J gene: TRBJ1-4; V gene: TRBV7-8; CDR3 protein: CASSRQGASEKLFF
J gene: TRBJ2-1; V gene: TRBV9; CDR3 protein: CASSASGTAGAREQFF
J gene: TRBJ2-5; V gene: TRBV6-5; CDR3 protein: CASGLTASGQETQYF
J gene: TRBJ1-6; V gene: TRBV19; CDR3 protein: CASSIIEGAVPLHF
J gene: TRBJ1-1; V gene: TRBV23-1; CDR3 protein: CASTRTGSAEAFF